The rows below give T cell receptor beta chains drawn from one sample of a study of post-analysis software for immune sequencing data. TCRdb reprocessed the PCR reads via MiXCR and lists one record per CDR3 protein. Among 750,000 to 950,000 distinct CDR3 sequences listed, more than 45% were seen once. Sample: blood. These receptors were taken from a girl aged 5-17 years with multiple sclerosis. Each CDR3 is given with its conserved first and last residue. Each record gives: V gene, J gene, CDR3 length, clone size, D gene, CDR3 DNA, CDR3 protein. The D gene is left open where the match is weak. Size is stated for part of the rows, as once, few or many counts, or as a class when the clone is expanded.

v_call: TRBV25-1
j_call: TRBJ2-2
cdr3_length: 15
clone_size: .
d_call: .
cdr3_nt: TGTGCCAGCAGTGGACAACCTCTACCCACCGGGGAGCTGTTTTTT
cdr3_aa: CASSGQPLPTGELFF

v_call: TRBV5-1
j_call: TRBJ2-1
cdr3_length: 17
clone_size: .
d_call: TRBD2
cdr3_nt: TGCGCCAGCAGTTGGGGTAGCAGGACTAGCGCATACAATGAGCAGTTCTTC
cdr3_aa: CASSWGSRTSAYNEQFF

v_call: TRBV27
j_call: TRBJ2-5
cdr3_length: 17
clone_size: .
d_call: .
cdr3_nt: TGTGCCAGCAGTTCCCTAGGGGCCAAAACCAGCCAAGAGACCCAGTACTTC
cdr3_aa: CASSSLGAKTSQETQYF

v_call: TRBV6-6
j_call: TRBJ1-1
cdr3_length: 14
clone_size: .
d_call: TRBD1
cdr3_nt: TGTGCCAGCAGTGCCAGGGACAGCCACACTGAAGCTTTCTTT
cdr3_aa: CASSARDSHTEAFF

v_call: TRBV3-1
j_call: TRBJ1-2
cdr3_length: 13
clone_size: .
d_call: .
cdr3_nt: TGTGCCAGCAGCCAGAACCTGAACTATGGCTACACCTTC
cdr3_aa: CASSQNLNYGYTF

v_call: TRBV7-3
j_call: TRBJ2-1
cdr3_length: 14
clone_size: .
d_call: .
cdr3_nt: TGTGCCAGCAGCTTAAACGCTCGGAGCGATGAGCAGTTCTTC
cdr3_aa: CASSLNARSDEQFF

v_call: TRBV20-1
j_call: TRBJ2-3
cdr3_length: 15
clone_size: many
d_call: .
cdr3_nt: TGCAGTGCTACACAACTAGCTGGTTTGACAGATACGCAGTATTTT
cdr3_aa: CSATQLAGLTDTQYF

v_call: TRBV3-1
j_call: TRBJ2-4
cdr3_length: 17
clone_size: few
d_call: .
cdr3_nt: TGTGCCAGCAGCCAAGATGACGGCAGACTAGCCAAAAACATTCAGTACTTC
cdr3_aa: CASSQDDGRLAKNIQYF

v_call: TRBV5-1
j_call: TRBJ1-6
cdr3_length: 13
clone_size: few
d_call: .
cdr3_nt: TGCGCCAGCAGCTTGGATCCGGGGACACCCCTCCACTTT
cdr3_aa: CASSLDPGTPLHF

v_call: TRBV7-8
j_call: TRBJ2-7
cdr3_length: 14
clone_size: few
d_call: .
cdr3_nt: TGTGCCAGCAGCTTACCCGGACTCCCCTACGAGCAGTACTTC
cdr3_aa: CASSLPGLPYEQYF

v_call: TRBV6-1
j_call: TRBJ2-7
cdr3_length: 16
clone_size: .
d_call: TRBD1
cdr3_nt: TGTGCCAGCAGAGAGCCGGGACAGGGGGACGGTTATGAGCAGTACTTC
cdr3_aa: CASREPGQGDGYEQYF

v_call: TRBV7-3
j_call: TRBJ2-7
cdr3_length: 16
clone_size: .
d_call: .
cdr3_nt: TGTGCCAGCAGCCCCACTGGCCAGGGGACATCCTACGAGCAGTACTTC
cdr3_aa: CASSPTGQGTSYEQYF

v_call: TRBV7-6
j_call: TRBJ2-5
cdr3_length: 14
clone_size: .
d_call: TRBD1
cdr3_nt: TGTGCCAGTAGCCAGACAGGGGTACGGGAGACCCAGTACTTC
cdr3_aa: CASSQTGVRETQYF

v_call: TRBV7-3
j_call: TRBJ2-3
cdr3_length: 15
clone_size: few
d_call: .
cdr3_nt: TGTGCCAGCAGCTTACAGGGGCGGGGCACAGATACGCAGTATTTT
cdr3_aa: CASSLQGRGTDTQYF

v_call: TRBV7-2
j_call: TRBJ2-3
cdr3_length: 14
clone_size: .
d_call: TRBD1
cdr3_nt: TGTGCCAGCAGCGCGAGGACAGGTTCAGATACGCAGTATTTT
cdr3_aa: CASSARTGSDTQYF

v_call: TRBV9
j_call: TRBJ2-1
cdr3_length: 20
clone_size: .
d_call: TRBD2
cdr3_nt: TGTGCCAGCAGCGTACGACTAGCGGGAGGAGGGGAAGGGGGTTCGAATGAGCAGTTCTTC
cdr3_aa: CASSVRLAGGGEGGSNEQFF

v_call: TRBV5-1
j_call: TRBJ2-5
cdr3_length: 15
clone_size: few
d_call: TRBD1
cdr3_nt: TGCGCCAGCAGCCTGAGGACAGGAGGAGCAGAGACCCAGTACTTC
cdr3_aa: CASSLRTGGAETQYF

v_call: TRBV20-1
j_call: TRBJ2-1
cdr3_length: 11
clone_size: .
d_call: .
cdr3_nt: TGCAGTGCTAGGGCACCCAATGAGCAGTTCTTC
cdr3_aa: CSARAPNEQFF

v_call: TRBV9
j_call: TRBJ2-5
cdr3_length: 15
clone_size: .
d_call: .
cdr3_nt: TGTGCCAGCAGCGTAGAATCTAGGGTTCAAGAGACCCAGTACTTC
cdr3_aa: CASSVESRVQETQYF

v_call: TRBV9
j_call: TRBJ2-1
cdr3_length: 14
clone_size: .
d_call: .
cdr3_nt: TGTGCCAGCAGCGTCGGAGAGCCCTACAATGAGCAGTTCTTC
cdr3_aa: CASSVGEPYNEQFF

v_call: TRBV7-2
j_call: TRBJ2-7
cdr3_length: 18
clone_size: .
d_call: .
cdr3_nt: TGTGCCAGCAGCTTAGTCGGGTCCCCAGCTAGGGAATCCTACGAGCAGTACTTC
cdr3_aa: CASSLVGSPARESYEQYF

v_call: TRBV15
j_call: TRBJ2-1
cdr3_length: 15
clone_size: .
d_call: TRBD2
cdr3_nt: TGTGCCACCAGCAGAGATCGCGGGAGCCGGGGAGAGCAGTTCTTC
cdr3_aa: CATSRDRGSRGEQFF

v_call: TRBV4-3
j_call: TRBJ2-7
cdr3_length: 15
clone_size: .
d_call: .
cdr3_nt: TGCGCCAGCAGCCAGGTTACAGGGCCTATCTACGAGCAGTACTTC
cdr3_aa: CASSQVTGPIYEQYF

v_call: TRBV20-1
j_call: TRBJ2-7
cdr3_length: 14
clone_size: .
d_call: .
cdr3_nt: TGCAGTGCTAGAGAAACCCCGGGCTCCTACGAGCAGTACTTC
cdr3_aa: CSARETPGSYEQYF

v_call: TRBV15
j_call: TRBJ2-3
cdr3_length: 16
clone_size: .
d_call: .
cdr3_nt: TGTGCCACCAGCAGGCAAATAGCTGGTAGCACAGATACGCAGTATTTT
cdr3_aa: CATSRQIAGSTDTQYF

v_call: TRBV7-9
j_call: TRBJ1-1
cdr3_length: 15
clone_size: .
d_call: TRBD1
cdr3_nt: TGTGCCAGCAGCTCATCGACAGGGGAGGGGACTGAAGCTTTCTTT
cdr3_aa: CASSSSTGEGTEAFF

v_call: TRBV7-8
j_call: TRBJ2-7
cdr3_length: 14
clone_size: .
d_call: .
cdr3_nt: TGTGCCAGCAGCTCCCTCCGGGGCCCTTACGAGCAGTACTTC
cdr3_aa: CASSSLRGPYEQYF

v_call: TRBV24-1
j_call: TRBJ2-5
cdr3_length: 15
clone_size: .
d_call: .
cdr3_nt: TGTGCCACCAGTGATTCGGGACGGTACCAAGAGACCCAGTACTTC
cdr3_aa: CATSDSGRYQETQYF

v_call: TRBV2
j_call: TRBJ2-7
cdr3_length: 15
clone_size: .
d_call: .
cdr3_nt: TGTGCCAGCAGTGATCCAGGGGACATAACCTACGAGCAGTACTTC
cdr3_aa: CASSDPGDITYEQYF

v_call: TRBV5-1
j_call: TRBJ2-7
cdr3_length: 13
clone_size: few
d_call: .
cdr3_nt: TGCGCCAGCAGCTCCGGGACGCTCTACGAGCAGTACTTC
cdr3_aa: CASSSGTLYEQYF

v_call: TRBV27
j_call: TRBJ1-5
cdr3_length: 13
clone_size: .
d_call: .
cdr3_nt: TGTGCCAGCAGTGGAGATAGCAATCAGCCCCAGCATTTT
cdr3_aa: CASSGDSNQPQHF

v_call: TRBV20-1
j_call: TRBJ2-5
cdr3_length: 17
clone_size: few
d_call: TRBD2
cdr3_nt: TGCAGTGCTGAAGCGGGACTAGCGGGAGGCCGTCAAGAGACCCAGTACTTC
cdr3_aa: CSAEAGLAGGRQETQYF

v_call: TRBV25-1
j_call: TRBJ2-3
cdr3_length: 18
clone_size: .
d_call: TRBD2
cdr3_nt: TGTGCCAGCAGTGATTCAACTAGCGGGAGTCCCCGCACAGATACGCAGTATTTT
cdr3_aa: CASSDSTSGSPRTDTQYF

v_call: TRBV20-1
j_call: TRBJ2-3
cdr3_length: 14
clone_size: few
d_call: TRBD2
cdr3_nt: TGCAGTGCCCCGGGACTAGCGATGCGAAGTATGCAGTATTTT
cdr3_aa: CSAPGLAMRSMQYF

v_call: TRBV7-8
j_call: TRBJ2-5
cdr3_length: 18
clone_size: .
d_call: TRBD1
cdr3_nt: TGTGCCAGCAGCCCAAGCGTCCGGACAGGATCACCAGAAGGTACCCAGTACTTC
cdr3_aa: CASSPSVRTGSPEGTQYF

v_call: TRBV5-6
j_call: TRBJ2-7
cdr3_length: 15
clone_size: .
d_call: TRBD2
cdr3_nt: TGTGCCAGCAGCACCGGACTAGCGGGAGGCCACGAGCAGTACTTC
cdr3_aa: CASSTGLAGGHEQYF

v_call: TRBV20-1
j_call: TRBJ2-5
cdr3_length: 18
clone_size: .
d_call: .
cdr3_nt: TGCAGTGCCATCCCGAACCGTGTGGGTGAGCGCCTCCAAGAGACCCAGTACTTC
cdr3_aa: CSAIPNRVGERLQETQYF

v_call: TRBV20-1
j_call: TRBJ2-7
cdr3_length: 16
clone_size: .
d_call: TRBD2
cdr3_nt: TGCAGTGCTTCAGGGTTAGGGCGGGAGTCCCCCTACGAGCAGTACTTC
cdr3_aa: CSASGLGRESPYEQYF

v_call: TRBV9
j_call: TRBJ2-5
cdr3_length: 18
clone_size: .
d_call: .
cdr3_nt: TGTGCCAGCAGCACATCATTTAGGGTTCGGGTCTCGGAGGAGACCCAGTACTTC
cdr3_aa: CASSTSFRVRVSEETQYF

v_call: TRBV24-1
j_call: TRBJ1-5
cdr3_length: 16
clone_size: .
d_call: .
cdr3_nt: TGTGCCACCAGTGATCCACTGGACCCTTCCAATCAGCCCCAGCATTTT
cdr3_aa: CATSDPLDPSNQPQHF

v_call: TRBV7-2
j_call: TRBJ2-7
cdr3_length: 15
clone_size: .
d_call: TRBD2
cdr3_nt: TGTGCCAGCAGCCGACAAGGACTAGCGGAATACGAGCAGTACTTC
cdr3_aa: CASSRQGLAEYEQYF

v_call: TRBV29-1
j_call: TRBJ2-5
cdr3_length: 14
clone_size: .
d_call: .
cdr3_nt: TGCAGCGTTTTAACCCCCAGGGACCAAGAGACCCAGTACTTC
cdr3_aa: CSVLTPRDQETQYF

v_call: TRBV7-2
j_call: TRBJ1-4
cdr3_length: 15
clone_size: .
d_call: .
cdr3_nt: TGTGCCAGCAGCTTAGACGGCGGCAATAATGAAAAACTGTTTTTT
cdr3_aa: CASSLDGGNNEKLFF

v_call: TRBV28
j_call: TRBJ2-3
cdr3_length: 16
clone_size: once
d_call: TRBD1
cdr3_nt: TGTGCCAGCCTCGAAGGAGGAACAGGGGGCACAGATACGCAGTATTTT
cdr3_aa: CASLEGGTGGTDTQYF

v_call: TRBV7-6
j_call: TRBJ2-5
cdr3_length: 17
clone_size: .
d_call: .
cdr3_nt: TGTGCCAGCAGCTTAGCCCCTTATGAGCGGCCGTCGGAGACCCAGTACTTC
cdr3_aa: CASSLAPYERPSETQYF

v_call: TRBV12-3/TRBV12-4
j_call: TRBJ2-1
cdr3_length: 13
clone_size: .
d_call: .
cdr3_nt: TGTGCCAGCAGCAAAACTGAACTGAATGAGCAGTTCTTC
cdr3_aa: CASSKTELNEQFF